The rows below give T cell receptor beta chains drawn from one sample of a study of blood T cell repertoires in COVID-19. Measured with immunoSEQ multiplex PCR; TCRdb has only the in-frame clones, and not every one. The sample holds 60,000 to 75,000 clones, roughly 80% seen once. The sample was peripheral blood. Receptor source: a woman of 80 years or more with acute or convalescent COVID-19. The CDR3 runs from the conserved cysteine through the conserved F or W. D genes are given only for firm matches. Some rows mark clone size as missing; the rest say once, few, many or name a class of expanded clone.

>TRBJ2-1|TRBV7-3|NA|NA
TGTGCCAGCAGCTTCCAGCGTAGCAATGAGCAGTTCTTC
CASSFQRSNEQFF
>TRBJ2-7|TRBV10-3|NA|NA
TGTGCCATCAGGGGCGTTTGGGAGGACTACGAGCAGTACTTC
CAIRGVWEDYEQYF
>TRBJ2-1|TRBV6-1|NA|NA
TGTGCCAGCAGTGAAGTTGGCCCCTACAATGAGCAGTTCTTC
CASSEVGPYNEQFF
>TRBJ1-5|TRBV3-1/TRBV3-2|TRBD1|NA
TGTGCCAGCAGCCAAGGATCGAGGACAGGGGATGTGCAGCCCCAGCATTTT
CASSQGSRTGDVQPQHF
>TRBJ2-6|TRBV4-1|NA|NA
TGCGCCAGCAGCCAAGCAGGTGGGGCCAACGTCCTGACTTTC
CASSQAGGANVLTF
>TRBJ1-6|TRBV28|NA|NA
TGTGCCAGCAGGTCAGGGGCGACTCGCTCACCCCTCCACTTT
CASRSGATRSPLHF
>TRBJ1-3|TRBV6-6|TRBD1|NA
TGTGCCAGCAGTCGGCAGACAGGGGGCTTTGACACCATATATTTT
CASSRQTGGFDTIYF
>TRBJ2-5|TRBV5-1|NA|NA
TGCGCCAGCAGCACACGGGGGGCCCAAGAGACCCAGTACTTC
CASSTRGAQETQYF
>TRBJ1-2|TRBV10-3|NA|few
TGTGCCATCAGTGATTACGAGATACATGGCTACACCTTC
CAISDYEIHGYTF
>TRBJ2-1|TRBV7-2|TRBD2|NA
TGTGCCAGCAGCAGGCGGGGGGGCTCCTACAATGAGCAGTTCTTC
CASSRRGGSYNEQFF
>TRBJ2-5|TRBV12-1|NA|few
TGTGCCAGCAGCTTTGAGACAGATAAAGAGACCCAGTACTTC
CASSFETDKETQYF
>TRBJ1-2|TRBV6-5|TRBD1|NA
TGTGCCAGCAGTTACCCAGGGGGCCCCTATGGCTACACCTTC
CASSYPGGPYGYTF
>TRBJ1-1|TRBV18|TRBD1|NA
TGTGCCAGCTCACGTAGACAGGGTGAAGCTTTCTTT
CASSRRQGEAFF
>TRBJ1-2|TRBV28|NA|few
TGTGCCAGCAGTTTCGTCTATGGCTACACCTTC
CASSFVYGYTF
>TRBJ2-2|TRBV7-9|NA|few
TGTGCCAGCACCCCGAACGGGGCCGGGGAGCTGTTTTTT
CASTPNGAGELFF
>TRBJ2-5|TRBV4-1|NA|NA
TGCGCCAGCAGCCAAGAGCCCGTACGGGTGACCCAGTACTTC
CASSQEPVRVTQYF
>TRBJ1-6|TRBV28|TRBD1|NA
TGTGCCAGCAGTCTCCTCACAGGGGCCGCCGGTTATTCACCCCTCCACTTT
CASSLLTGAAGYSPLHF
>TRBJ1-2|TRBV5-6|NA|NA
TGTGCCAGCAGCTTGGGCAAAGCTGGCTACACCTTC
CASSLGKAGYTF
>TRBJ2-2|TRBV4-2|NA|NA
TGTGCCAGCAGCCAAGACAACCAGCGGGCGAACACCGGGGAGCTGTTTTTT
CASSQDNQRANTGELFF
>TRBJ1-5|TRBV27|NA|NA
TGTGCCAGCAGTTTTCGGCAGGGGAATCAGCCCCAGCATTTT
CASSFRQGNQPQHF
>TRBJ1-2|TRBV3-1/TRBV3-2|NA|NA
TGTGCCAGCAGCCAAGCGGCGTTCGGGTATGGCTACACCTTC
CASSQAAFGYGYTF
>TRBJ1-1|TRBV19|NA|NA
TGTGCCAGTAGTAATCCAGGGTTGAGCACTGAAGCTTTCTTT
CASSNPGLSTEAFF
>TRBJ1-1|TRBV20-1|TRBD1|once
TGCAGTGCGCGGACAGGCGGTGAAGCTTTCTTT
CSARTGGEAFF
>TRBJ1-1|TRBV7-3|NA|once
TGTGCCAGCAGCGCCGACATAGACACTGAAGCTTTCTTT
CASSADIDTEAFF
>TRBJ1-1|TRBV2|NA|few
TGTGCCAGCAGCCTACAGGGGAACACTGAAGCTTTCTTT
CASSLQGNTEAFF
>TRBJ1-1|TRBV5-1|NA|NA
TGCGCCAGTACCTCCGTCGGCGGGACTGAAGCTTTCTTT
CASTSVGGTEAFF
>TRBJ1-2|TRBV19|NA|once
TGTGCCAGTAGTGCCTACTCAGGGCTTAGGGGCTACACCTTC
CASSAYSGLRGYTF
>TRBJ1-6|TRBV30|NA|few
TGTGCCTGGAGTGTCTTAGGGGAAACCCTCCACTTT
CAWSVLGETLHF
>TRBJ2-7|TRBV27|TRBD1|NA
TGTGCCAGCACAATGGGACAGGGGGTTCCCTACGAGCAGTACTTC
CASTMGQGVPYEQYF
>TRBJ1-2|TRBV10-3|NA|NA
TGTGCCATCAACCCCTCGGGGGGCCCGGGGGGCTACACCTTC
CAINPSGGPGGYTF
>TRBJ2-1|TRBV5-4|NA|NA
TGTGCCAGCAGCTTGGCAGGGGATTCCTACAATGAGCAGTTCTTC
CASSLAGDSYNEQFF
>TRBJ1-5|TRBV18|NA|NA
TGTGCCAGCTCACCACCGGGCAGAGATCAGCCCCAGCATTTT
CASSPPGRDQPQHF
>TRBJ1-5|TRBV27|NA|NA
TGTGCCAGCTCAAATAGCAATCAGCCCCAGCATTTT
CASSNSNQPQHF
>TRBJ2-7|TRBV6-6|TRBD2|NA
TGTGCCAGCAGTCCTCCGGGGGGGGCACGCTACGAGCAGTACTTC
CASSPPGGARYEQYF
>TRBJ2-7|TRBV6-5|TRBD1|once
TGTGCCAGCAGGGTCGGGACAGGCGAGCAGTACTTC
CASRVGTGEQYF
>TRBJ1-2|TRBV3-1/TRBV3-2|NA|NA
TGTGCCAGCAGCCACCCGTCCCCCGCGGGCTATGGCTACACCTTC
CASSHPSPAGYGYTF
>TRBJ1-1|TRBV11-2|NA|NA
TGTGCCAGCAGCTTATTCCCCAACGACAGGAACACTGAAGCTTTCTTT
CASSLFPNDRNTEAFF
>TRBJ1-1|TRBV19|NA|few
TGTGCCAGTAGCAATGACGGGAGGAACACTGAAGCTTTCTTT
CASSNDGRNTEAFF
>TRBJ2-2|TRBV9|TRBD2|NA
TGTGCCAGCAGCGTAGGACTAGCGGGGTACGGTGTGGACACCGGGGAGCTGTTTTTT
CASSVGLAGYGVDTGELFF
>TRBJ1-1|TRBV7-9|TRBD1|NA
TGTGCCAGCAGCTTAATAGGGACAGGGGTGAACACTGAAGCTTTCTTT
CASSLIGTGVNTEAFF
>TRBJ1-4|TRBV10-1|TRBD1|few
TGCGCCAGCCCGAGGCGGGACAGCGCTAATGAAAAACTGTTTTTT
CASPRRDSANEKLFF
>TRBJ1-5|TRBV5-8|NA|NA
TGTGCCAGCAGCTTGGAAGGACGGGGTTATAGCAATCAGCCCCAGCATTTT
CASSLEGRGYSNQPQHF
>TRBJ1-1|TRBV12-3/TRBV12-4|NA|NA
TGTGCCAGCAGTTTTGAGGGCACTGAAGCTTTCTTT
CASSFEGTEAFF
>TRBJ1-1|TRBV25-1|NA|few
TGTGCCAGCAGAGACTCGGCTGGGGCGAACACTGAAGCTTTCTTT
CASRDSAGANTEAFF
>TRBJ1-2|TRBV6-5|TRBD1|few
TGTGCCAGCAGTTCGACAGGGGATGGCTACACCTTC
CASSSTGDGYTF
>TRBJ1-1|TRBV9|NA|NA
TGTGCCAGCAGCGTATTCATGTCAACTACTGAAGCTTTCTTT
CASSVFMSTTEAFF
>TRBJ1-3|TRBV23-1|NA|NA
TGCGCCAGCATCCTCACAGGTGAAAGGTGGAACACCATATATTTT
CASILTGERWNTIYF
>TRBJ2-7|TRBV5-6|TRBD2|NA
TGCGCCAGCAGCTCCGATCCGGGGGGGGCAGGATACGAGCAGTACTTC
CASSSDPGGAGYEQYF
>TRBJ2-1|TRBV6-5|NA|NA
TGTGCCAGCAGTTACCCCGGGACAGAGCAGTTCTTC
CASSYPGTEQFF
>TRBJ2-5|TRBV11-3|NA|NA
TGTGCCAGCAGCTTATCTAGTCCCTCGGAGACCCAGTACTTC
CASSLSSPSETQYF
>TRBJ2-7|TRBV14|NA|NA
TGTGCCAGCAGCCAAGATTGGGGCGTTGGGCCCTACGAGCAGTACTTC
CASSQDWGVGPYEQYF
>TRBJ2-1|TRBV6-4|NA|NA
TGTGCCAGCAGTCCGCAAGGGGGTTCCTACAATGAGCAGTTCTTC
CASSPQGGSYNEQFF
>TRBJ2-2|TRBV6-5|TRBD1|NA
TGTGCCAGCAGTTACCAGACAGGGTTCGTGACCGGGGAGCTGTTTTTT
CASSYQTGFVTGELFF
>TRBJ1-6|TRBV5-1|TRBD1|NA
TGCGCCAGCAGCTACTCGCAGGGGGCAAGGTCACCCCTCCACTTT
CASSYSQGARSPLHF